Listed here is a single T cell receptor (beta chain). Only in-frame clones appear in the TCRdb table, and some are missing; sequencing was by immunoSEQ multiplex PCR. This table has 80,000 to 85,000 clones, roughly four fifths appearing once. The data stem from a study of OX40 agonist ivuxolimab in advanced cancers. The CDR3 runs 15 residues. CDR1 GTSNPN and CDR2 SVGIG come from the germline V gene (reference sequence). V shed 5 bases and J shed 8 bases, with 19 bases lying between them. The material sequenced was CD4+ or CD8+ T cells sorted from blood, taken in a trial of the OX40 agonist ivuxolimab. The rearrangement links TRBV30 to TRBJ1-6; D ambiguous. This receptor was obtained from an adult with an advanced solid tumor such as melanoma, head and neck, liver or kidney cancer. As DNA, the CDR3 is TGTGCCTGGGCGTGGAGGACTCTGAAAGATTCACCCCTCCACTTT. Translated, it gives CAWAWRTLKDSPLHF.